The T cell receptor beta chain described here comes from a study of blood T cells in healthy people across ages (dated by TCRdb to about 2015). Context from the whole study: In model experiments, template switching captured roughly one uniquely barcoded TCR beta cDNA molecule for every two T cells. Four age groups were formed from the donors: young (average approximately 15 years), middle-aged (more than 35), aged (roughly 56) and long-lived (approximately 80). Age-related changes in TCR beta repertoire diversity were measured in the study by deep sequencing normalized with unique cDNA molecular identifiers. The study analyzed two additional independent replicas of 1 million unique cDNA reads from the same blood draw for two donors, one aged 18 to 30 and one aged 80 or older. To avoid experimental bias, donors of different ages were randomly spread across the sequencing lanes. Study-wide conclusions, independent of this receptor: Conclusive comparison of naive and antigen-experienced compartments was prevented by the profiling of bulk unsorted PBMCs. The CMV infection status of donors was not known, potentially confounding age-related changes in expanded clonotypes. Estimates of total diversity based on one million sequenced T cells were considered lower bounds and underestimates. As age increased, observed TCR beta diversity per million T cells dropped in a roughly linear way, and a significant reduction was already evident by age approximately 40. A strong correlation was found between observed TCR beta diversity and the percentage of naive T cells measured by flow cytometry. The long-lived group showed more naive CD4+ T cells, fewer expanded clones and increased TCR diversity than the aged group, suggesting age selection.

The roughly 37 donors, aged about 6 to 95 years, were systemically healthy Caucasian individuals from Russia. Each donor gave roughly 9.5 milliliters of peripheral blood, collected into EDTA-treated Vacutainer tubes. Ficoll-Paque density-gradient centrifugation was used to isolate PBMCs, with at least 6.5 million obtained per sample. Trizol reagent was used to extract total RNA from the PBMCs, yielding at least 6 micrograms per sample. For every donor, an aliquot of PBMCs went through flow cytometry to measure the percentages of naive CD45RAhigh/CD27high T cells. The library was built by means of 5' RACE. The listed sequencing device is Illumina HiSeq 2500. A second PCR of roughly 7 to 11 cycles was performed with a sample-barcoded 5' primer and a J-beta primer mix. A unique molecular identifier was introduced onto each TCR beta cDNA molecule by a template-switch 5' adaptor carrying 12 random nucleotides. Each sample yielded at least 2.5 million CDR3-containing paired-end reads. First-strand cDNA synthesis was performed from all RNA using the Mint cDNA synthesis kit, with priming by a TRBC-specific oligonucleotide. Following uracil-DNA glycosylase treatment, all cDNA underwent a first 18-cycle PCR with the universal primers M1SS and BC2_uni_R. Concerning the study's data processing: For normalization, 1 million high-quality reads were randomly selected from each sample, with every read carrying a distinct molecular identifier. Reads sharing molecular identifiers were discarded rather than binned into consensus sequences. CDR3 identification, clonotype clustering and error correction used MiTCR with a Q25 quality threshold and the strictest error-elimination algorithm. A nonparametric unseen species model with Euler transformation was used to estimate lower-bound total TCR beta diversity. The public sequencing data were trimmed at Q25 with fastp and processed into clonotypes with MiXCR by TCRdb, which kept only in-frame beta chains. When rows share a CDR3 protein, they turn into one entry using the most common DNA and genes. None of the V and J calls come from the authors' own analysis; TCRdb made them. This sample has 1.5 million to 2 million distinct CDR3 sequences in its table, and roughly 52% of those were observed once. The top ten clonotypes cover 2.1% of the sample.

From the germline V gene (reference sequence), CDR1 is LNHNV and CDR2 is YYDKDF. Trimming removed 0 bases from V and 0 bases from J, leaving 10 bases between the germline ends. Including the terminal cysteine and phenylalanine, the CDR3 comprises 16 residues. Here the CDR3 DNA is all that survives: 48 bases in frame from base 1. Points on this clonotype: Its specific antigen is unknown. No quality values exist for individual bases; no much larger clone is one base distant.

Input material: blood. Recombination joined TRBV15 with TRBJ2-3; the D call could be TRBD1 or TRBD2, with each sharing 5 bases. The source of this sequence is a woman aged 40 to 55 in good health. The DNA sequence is TGTGCCACCAGCAGAGATGGGGACGGTAGCACAGATACGCAGTATTTT. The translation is CATSRDGDGSTDTQYF.